This T cell receptor (beta chain) appears in the sequencing data of a study of PD-L1 blockade in urothelial cancer. Study-level background: Patients had undergone 0 to 3 prior chemotherapy regimens. It was at 3 weeks (second dose) and 6 weeks after treatment start that blood was analyzed.

Each patient contributed between 1 and 8 total time points of blood mononuclear cells, pretreatment and during treatment. J lost 1 base, V lost 9 bases, and 9 bases had no gene match. This CDR3 is built from 14 residues. Looked up from germline, CDR1 is SGHRS and CDR2 is YFSETQ. Profiled with immunoSEQ multiplex PCR; TCRdb holds only in-frame clones, not every one. The sample lists about 32,000 clones, 87% occurring once. This TCR was recovered from a man aged 45-65 years with urothelial cancer. The starting material was PBMCs, obtained around atezolizumab (anti-PD-L1) treatment. This chain joins TRBV5-1 and TRBJ2-7; 8 bases match TRBD1. The CDR3 sequence is CANPPRQGSYEQYF. CDR3 bases: TGCGCCAATCCGCCCCGACAGGGGTCCTACGAGCAGTACTTC.